A single sample is the source of the 2 T cell receptor beta chains below, sequenced in a study of response to subunit inactivated influenza vaccine. One entry per CDR3 protein, called by TCRdb with MiXCR from the RT-PCR reads. The sample carries some 500,000 distinct CDR3 sequences, approximately 15% recorded once. Material: CD4+ T cells sorted from PBMCs, obtained roughly 24 months after vaccination. These receptors were collected from a man aged 45 to 70 who received an inactivated influenza vaccine.

In this sample, this clonotype turned up a few times. The rearrangement uses TRBV7-9 and TRBJ1-6; D may be TRBD1 (6 bases). CDR3 size: 14 residues. V was shortened by 5 bases and J by 9 bases, with 14 bases between the two germline ends. Germline-derived CDR1 and CDR2 are SEHNR and FQNEAQ (reference sequence). CDR3 loop: CASSTQGLFSPLHF. CDR3 nucleotide sequence: TGTGCCAGCAGCACACAGGGTTTATTTTCACCCCTCCACTTT. The variable domain in full, completed from reference TRBV7-9 and TRBJ1-6, reads DTGVSQNPRHKITKRGQNVTFRCDPISEHNRLYWYRQTLGQGPEFLTYFQNEAQLEKSRLLSDRFSAERPKGSFSTLEIQRTEQGDSAMYLCASSTQGLFSPLHFGNGTRLTVT.

V and J are TRBV27 and TRBJ1-1, with 7 bases aligning to TRBD1. The CDR3 has 13 residues. Germline-derived CDR1 and CDR2 are MNHEY and SMNVEV (reference sequence). Trimming cost V 2 bases and J 6 bases; bases outside gene matches: 3. DNA of the CDR3: TGTGCCAGCAGTTTAGGGACAGTCTCTGAAGCTTTCTTT. Amino acid sequence: CASSLGTVSEAFF.